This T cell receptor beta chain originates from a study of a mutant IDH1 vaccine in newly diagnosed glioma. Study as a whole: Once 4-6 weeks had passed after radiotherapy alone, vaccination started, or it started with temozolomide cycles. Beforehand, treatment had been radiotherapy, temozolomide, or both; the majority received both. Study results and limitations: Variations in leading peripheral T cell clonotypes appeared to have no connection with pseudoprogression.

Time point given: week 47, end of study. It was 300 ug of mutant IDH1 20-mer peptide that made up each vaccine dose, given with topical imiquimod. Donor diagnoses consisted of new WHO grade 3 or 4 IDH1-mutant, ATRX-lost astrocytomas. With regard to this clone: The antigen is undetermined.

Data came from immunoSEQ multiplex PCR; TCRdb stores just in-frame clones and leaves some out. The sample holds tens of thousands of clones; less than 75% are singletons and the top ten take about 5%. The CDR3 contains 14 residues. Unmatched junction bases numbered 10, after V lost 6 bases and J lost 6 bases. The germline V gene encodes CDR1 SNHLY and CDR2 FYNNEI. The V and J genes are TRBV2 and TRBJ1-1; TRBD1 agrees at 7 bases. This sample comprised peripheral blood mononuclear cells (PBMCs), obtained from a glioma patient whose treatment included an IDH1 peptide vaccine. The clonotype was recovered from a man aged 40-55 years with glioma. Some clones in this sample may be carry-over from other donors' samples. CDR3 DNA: TGTGCCAGCAGGCCCACAGGGGAATGGGCTGAAGCTTTCTTT. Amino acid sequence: CASRPTGEWAEAFF. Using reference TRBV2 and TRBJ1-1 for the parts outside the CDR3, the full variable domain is EPEVTQTPSHQVTQMGQEVILRCVPISNHLYFYWYRQILGQKVEFLVSFYNNEISEKSEIFDDQFSVERPDGSNFTLKIRSTKLEDSAMYFCASRPTGEWAEAFFGQGTRLTVV.